This T cell receptor beta chain was recorded in a study of blood T cell repertoires in COVID-19. Overall study: Specimens from acute and convalescent COVID-19 originated in the United States, Italy and Spain. T cells, B-cell-depleted T cells, or PBMCs provided the cDNA or gDNA that served as material.

Original handling: The authors estimated nucleated cell counts from reference gene primer amplification. Assay: immunoSEQ multiplex PCR; the TCRdb copy retains only in-frame clones and omits some. Clone size and V and J calls were adopted from that table, with D and trimming inferred from the DNA. The table includes about 130,000 clones, around 82% detected once. The count of this clone is one. This CDR3 comprises 13 residues. The germline V gene has CDR1 SGHAT and CDR2 FQNNGV. With 4 bases clipped from V and 4 bases from J, the junction kept 3 bases outside the gene matches. This TCR was sampled from a woman aged 30 to 39 who had recovered from COVID-19. The rearrangement uses TRBV11-2 and TRBJ1-1; 7 nucleotides align to TRBD1. Material for sequencing was peripheral blood. CDR3 region: CASSSDRATEAFF. In nucleotides, the CDR3 is TGTGCCAGCAGCTCCGACAGGGCCACTGAAGCTTTCTTT.